This entry lists 17 T cell receptor beta chains sequenced from one sample in a study of blood T cell repertoires in COVID-19. The protocol was immunoSEQ multiplex PCR, while the TCRdb copy is restricted to in-frame clones and leaves out a portion. The sample has 150,000 to 200,000 clones; 82% are singletons. What was sequenced was peripheral blood. The receptors originated from a woman in her 30s with acute or convalescent COVID-19.

The chain joins TRBV5-4 to TRBJ1-6; 8 bases map to TRBD1. The J segment lost 6 bases and the V segment lost 2 bases, leaving 1 base of the junction unmatched. CDR3 length equals 14 residues. CDR1 and CDR2 (germline): SGHNT, YYREEE (reference sequence). The CDR3 sequence is CASSLGQGNSPLHF. The CDR3 DNA reads TGTGCCAGCAGCTTAGGACAGGGTAATTCACCCCTCCACTTT.

The V call is TRBV5-4, the J call TRBJ2-1, with D possibly matching TRBD1 (7 bases). V was cut by 4 bases and J by 0 bases, with 14 bases left in between. CDR1 is SGHNT, CDR2 YYREEE, per germline (reference sequence). This CDR3 spans 16 amino acids. The CDR3 here is CASSREDRSSYNEQFF. For the CDR3, the DNA is TGTGCCAGCAGCAGGGAGGACAGGAGCTCCTACAATGAGCAGTTCTTC.

The V and J genes are TRBV15 and TRBJ2-3, with 8 bases matching TRBD1. CDR1 LNHNV and CDR2 YYDKDF come from the germline V gene (reference sequence). J gave up 5 bases and V 3 bases, and 7 bases lay outside the gene matches. CDR3 length: 15 amino acids. In nucleotides, the CDR3 is TGTGCCACCAGCAGGTGGGCAGGGGGCCAAGATACGCAGTATTTT. This gives the protein CATSRWAGGQDTQYF.

The chain couples TRBV28 to TRBJ1-2; D is possibly TRBD1 (5 bases). Between the trimmed V and J ends, which lost 6 bases and 2 bases, there was a span of 10 bases. CDR3 length: 13 residues. Germline V gene data show CDR1 as MDHEN and CDR2 as SYDVKM. Here the CDR3 reads CASRSDRNYGYTF. In DNA, the CDR3 is TGTGCCAGCAGATCCGACAGAAACTATGGCTACACCTTC.

The CDR3 region has the DNA TGTGCCAGTATCTCCAGATCGAGGACTGAAGCTTTCTTT. Translating it yields CASISRSRTEAFF. V gene TRBV19 combines with J gene TRBJ1-1; D not certain. V was cut by 7 bases and J by 5 bases, with 14 bases left in between. This CDR3 region has 13 residues. In germline, CDR1 is LNHDA, CDR2 SQIVND (reference sequence).

The DNA of the CDR3 is TGCGCCAGCAGCTCGCCAAGGAGCGGAGGTGCGAATTCACCCCTCCACTTT. Amino acids: CASSSPRSGGANSPLHF. The chain carries TRBV5-1 and TRBJ1-6; D is unclear. The CDR3 runs to 17 residues. Per germline, CDR1 SGHRS and CDR2 YFSETQ. V was trimmed by 3 bases and J by 7 bases, leaving 20 bases between them.

This clone was seen only a few times. CDR3 nucleotide sequence: TGTGCCTGGAGTGCATTCGGGACAGGGGTTTTGGACAATGAGCAGTTCTTC. It is translated as CAWSAFGTGVLDNEQFF. V usage is TRBV30 and J usage is TRBJ2-1, with 10 bases lining up with TRBD1. Germline V CDR1 and CDR2: GTSNPN, SVGIG (reference sequence). CDR3 length: 17 amino acids. V shed 1 base and J 5 bases; nucleotides not matched to a gene: 11.

The V call is TRBV6-5, the J call TRBJ2-3; D is perhaps TRBD2 (6 bases). This CDR3 spans 16 amino acids. Germline V gives CDR1 MNHEY, CDR2 SVGAGI. Trimming left V 2 bases short and J 0 bases short, with 12 bases between. The CDR3 is CASSYLGGISTDTQYF. In DNA form, the CDR3 reads TGTGCCAGCAGTTACCTCGGCGGGATTAGCACAGATACGCAGTATTTT.

This chain joins TRBV27 and TRBJ1-2; tentative D call: TRBD1 (5 bases). The CDR3 spans 14 residues. Trimming took 5 bases from V and 8 from J, leaving 18 bases between them. Germline V gene data show CDR1 as MNHEY and CDR2 as SMNVEV (reference sequence). CDR3 protein: CASSAYRQGGGYTF. Here the CDR3 DNA reads TGTGCCAGCAGTGCCTACAGGCAGGGCGGCGGCTACACCTTC.

The chain is built from TRBV6-5 and TRBJ1-1; D remains unclear. Trimming took 2 bases from V and 0 from J, leaving 10 bases between them. This CDR3 is built from 15 residues. From germline, CDR1 is MNHEY and CDR2 SVGAGI. The CDR3 protein is CASSYRGLMNTEAFF. CDR3 nucleotides: TGTGCCAGCAGTTACAGAGGGCTCATGAACACTGAAGCTTTCTTT.

The rearrangement joins TRBV5-1 to TRBJ1-2; tentatively, D is TRBD1 (5 bases). This CDR3 region has 13 residues. V shed 4 bases and J shed 6 bases, with 13 bases lying between them. CDR1 and CDR2 (germline): SGHRS, YFSETQ. CDR3 bases: TGCGCCAGCAGCCCTGCAGGGAGGGATGGCTACACCTTC. It encodes CASSPAGRDGYTF.

In its sample, this clone was seen a few times. V and J are TRBV27 and TRBJ2-5; 11 nucleotides align to TRBD2. Trimming cost V 6 bases and J 2 bases; bases outside gene matches: 5. Germline values: CDR1 MNHEY, CDR2 SMNVEV (reference sequence). The CDR3 runs to 15 residues. CDR3 in DNA: TGTGCCAGCAGCTCAAGACTAGCGGGACAAGAGACCCAGTACTTC. Translation: CASSSRLAGQETQYF.

The rearrangement links TRBV30 to TRBJ2-3; tentative D call: TRBD2 (7 bases). Trimming removed 0 bases from V and 2 bases from J, with 12 bases in between. CDR3 size: 15 residues. Germline-derived CDR1 and CDR2 are GTSNPN and SVGIG (reference sequence). In DNA form, the CDR3 reads TGTGCCTGGAGTGTACTTGGGGGGGCCACAGATACGCAGTATTTT. Its translation is CAWSVLGGATDTQYF. The variable domain in full, with the rest retrieved from reference TRBV30 and TRBJ2-3, is SQTIHQWPATLVQPVGSPLSLECTVEGTSNPNLYWYRQAAGRGLQLLFYSVGIGQISSEVPQNLSASRPQDRQFILSSKKLLLSDSGFYLCAWSVLGGATDTQYFGPGTRLTVL.

V usage is TRBV19 and J usage is TRBJ1-2; 8 nucleotides line up with TRBD1. Germline V CDR1 and CDR2: LNHDA, SQIVND (reference sequence). The V and J ends lost 8 bases and 0 bases, in that order; junction bases with no gene match: 2. The CDR3 covers 13 residues. This chain's CDR3 is CASGQGTNYGYTF. In DNA, the CDR3 is TGTGCCAGTGGACAGGGTACTAACTATGGCTACACCTTC.

This chain joins TRBV5-1 and TRBJ1-2, with 10 bases that match TRBD1. The CDR3 consists of 14 residues. Unmatched junction bases numbered 1, after V lost 3 bases and J lost 2 bases. Germline loops: CDR1 SGHRS, CDR2 YFSETQ. CDR3 in DNA: TGCGCCAGCAGCTGGGACAGGGGCAACTATGGCTACACCTTC. It translates to CASSWDRGNYGYTF.

This chain connects TRBV27 to TRBJ1-5, with D unresolved. The V gene's germline CDR1 is MNHEY and CDR2 SMNVEV (reference sequence). Between the trimmed V and J ends, which lost 2 bases and 7 bases, there was a span of 15 bases. The length of the CDR3 is 15 residues. Written as DNA, the CDR3 is TGTGCCAGCAGTTTAAATCGGGGAGTAGGGCAGCCCCAGCATTTT. Protein sequence: CASSLNRGVGQPQHF.

This chain joins TRBV21-1 and TRBJ1-5; TRBD1 is taken as the D call from the table, unchecked against the DNA. TRBV21-1 is a pseudogene locus. The CDR3 is made up of 15 amino acids. The CDR3 is CALYEAEGADQPQHF. The CDR3 DNA reads TGTGCCCTATATGAGGCAGAGGGGGCAGATCAGCCCCAGCATTTT.